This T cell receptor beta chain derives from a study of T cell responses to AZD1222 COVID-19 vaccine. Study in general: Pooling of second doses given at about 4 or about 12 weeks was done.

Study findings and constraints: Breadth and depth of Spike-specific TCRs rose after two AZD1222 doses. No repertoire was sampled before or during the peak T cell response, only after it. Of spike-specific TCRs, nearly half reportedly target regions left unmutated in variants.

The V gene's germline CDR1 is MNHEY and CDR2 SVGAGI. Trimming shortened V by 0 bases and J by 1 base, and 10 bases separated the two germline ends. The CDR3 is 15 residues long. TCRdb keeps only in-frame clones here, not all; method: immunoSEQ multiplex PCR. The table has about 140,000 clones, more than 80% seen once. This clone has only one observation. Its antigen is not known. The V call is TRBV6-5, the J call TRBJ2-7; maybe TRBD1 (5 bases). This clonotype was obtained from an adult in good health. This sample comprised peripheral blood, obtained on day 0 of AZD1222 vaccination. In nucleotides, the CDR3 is TGTGCCAGCAGTTACTCAAATAGGGGTTCCTACGAGCAGTACTTC. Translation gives CASSYSNRGSYEQYF.